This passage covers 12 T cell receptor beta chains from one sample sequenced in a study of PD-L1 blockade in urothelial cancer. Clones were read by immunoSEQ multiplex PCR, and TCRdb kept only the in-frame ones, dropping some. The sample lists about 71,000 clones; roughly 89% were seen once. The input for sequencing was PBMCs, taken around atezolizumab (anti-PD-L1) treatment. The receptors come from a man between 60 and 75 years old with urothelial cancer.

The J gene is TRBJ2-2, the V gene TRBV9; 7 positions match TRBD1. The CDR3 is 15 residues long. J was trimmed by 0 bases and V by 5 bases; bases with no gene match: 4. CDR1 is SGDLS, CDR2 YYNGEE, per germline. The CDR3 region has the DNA TGTGCCAGCAGTCAAACAGGGGCGAACACCGGGGAGCTGTTTTTT. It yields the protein CASSQTGANTGELFF.

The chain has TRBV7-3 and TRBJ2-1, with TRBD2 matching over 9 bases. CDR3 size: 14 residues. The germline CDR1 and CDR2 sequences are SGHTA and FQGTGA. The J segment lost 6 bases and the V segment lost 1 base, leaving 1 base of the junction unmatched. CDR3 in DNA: TGTGCCAGCAGCTTAAGCGGGGGGGTCAATGAGCAGTTCTTC. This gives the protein CASSLSGGVNEQFF.

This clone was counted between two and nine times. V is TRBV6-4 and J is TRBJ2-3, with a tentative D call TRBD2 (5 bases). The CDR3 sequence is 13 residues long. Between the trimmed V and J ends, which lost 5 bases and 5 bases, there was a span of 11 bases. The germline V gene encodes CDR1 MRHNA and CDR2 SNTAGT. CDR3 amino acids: CASSFLRGDTQYF. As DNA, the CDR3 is TGTGCCAGCAGTTTTCTCCGGGGAGATACGCAGTATTTT.

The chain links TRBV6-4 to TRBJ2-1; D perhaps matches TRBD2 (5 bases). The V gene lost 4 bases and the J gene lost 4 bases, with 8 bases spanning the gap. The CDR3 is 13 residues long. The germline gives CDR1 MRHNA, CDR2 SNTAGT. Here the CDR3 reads CASSVGGYNEQFF. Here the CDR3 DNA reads TGTGCCAGCAGTGTCGGAGGATACAATGAGCAGTTCTTC.

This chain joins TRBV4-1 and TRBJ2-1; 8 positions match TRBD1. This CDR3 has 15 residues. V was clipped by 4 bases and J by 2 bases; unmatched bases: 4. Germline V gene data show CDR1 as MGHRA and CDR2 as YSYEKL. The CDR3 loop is CASSLGTGAYNEQFF. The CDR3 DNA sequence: TGCGCCAGCAGCCTTGGGACAGGAGCCTACAATGAGCAGTTCTTC.

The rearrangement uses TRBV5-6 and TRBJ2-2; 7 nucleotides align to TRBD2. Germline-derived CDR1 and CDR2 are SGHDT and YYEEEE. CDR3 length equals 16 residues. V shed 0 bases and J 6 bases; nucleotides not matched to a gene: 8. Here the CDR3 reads CASSLALAPGAGELFF. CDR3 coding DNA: TGTGCCAGCAGCTTGGCACTAGCGCCGGGCGCCGGGGAGCTGTTTTTT. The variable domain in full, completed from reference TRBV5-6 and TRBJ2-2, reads DAGVTQSPTHLIKTRGQQVTLRCSPKSGHDTVSWYQQALGQGPQFIFQYYEEEERQRGNFPDRFSGHQFPNYSSELNVNALLLGDSALYLCASSLALAPGAGELFFGEGSRLTVL.

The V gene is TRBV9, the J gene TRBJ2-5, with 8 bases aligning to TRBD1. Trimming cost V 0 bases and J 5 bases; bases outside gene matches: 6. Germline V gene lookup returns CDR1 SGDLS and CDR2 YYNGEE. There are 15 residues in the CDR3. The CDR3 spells CASSVAAGGGETQYF. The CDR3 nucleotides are TGTGCCAGCAGCGTAGCTGCAGGGGGCGGTGAGACCCAGTACTTC.

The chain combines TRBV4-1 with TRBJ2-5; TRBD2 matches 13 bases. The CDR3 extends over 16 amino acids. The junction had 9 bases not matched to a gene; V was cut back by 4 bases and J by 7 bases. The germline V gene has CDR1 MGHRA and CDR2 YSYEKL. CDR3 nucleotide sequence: TGCGCCAGCAGCCTTGGACTAGCGGGAGTAGGCGGGACCCAGTACTTC. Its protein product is CASSLGLAGVGGTQYF.

Written as DNA, the CDR3 is TGCGCCAGCAGGCCGACAGGGGGCGCAAGGGACGAGCAGTACTTC. It encodes CASRPTGGARDEQYF. V gene TRBV5-1 combines with J gene TRBJ2-7; TRBD1 matches at 10 bases. V shed 5 bases, J shed 5 bases, and the junction held 10 bases outside the gene matches. Germline CDR1 reads SGHRS; CDR2 reads YFSETQ. The CDR3 is 15 amino acids.

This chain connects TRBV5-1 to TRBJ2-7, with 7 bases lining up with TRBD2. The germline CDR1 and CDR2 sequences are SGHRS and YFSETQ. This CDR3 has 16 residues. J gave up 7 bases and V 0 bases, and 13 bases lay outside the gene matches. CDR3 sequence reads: CASSLGLDGGFLEQYF. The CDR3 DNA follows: TGCGCCAGCAGCTTGGGGCTAGACGGGGGGTTCTTGGAGCAGTACTTC.

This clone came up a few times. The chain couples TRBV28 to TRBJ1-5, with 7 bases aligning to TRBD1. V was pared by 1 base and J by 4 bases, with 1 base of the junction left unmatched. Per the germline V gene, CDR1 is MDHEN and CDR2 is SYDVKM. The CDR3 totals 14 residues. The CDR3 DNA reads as TGTGCCAGCAGTTTATCAGGGGGTAATCAGCCCCAGCATTTT. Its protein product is CASSLSGGNQPQHF.

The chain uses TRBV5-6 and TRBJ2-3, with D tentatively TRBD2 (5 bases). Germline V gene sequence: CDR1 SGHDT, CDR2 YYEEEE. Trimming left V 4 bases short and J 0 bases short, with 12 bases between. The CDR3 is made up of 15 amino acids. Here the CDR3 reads CASSLRTPSTDTQYF. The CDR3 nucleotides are TGTGCCAGCAGCCTCCGGACTCCTAGCACAGATACGCAGTATTTT.